This TCR beta chain was sequenced during a study of response to subunit inactivated influenza vaccine. Study outcomes and limitations: Authors suggested seasonal influenza vaccinations each recruit few new T cells.

A remark on this clonotype: The antigen is not known.

TCRdb re-analysed the RT-PCR reads in MiXCR, keeping a single row per CDR3 protein. Of around 790,000 distinct CDR3 sequences listed, 21% are singletons. Germline lookup yields CDR1 MDHEN and CDR2 SYDVKM. V shed 8 bases, J shed 8 bases, and the junction held 13 bases outside the gene matches. CDR3 size: 15 residues. The V call is TRBV28, the J call TRBJ2-1; 9 bases match TRBD1. The sample here was PBMCs from blood, taken 5 days after vaccination. This TCR was sampled from a man between 45 and 60 years old who received an inactivated influenza vaccine. This CDR3 reads CASSTSGQGSDEQFF. The CDR3 DNA is TGTGCCAGCTCCACCTCCGGACAGGGGAGCGATGAGCAGTTCTTC. Variable domain in full (rest from reference TRBV28 and TRBJ2-1): DVKVTQSSRYLVKRTGEKVFLECVQDMDHENMFWYRQDPGLGLRLIYFSYDVKMKEKGDIPEGYSVSREKKERFSLILESASTNQTSMYLCASSTSGQGSDEQFFGPGTRLTVL.